Listed below are T cell receptor beta chains from one sample, sequenced in a study of control samples from healthy donors and cancer patients. Profiling relied on immunoSEQ multiplex PCR, and the TCRdb table lists in-frame clones only, not all of them. The data show about 130,000 clones, with around 94% seen just once and about 14% held by the top ten. Sequencing input: PBMCs. Source of these receptors: a man in his sixties with colorectal cancer. The CDR3 runs from the conserved cysteine through the conserved F or W.

j_call,v_call,cdr3_aa
TRBJ2-7,TRBV6-1,CASSDTQTRYEQYF
TRBJ1-3,TRBV19,CASTRQPPSGNTIYF
TRBJ1-1,TRBV18,CASSQTEGYTEAFF
TRBJ1-1,TRBV10-1,CASRETGNTEAFF
TRBJ2-5,TRBV5-1,CASSLEPGTAQETQYF
TRBJ2-7,TRBV7-2,CASSLDSALSYEQYF
TRBJ2-7,TRBV19,CASSRTGGNSYEQYF
TRBJ2-3,TRBV2,CASYNPGQGGGPGTDTQYF
TRBJ1-2,TRBV10-1,CASSEGGQGDNYGYTF
TRBJ1-1,TRBV5-1,CASSLAPTVNTEAFF
TRBJ2-3,TRBV24-1,CATSDLKDGYSTDTQYF